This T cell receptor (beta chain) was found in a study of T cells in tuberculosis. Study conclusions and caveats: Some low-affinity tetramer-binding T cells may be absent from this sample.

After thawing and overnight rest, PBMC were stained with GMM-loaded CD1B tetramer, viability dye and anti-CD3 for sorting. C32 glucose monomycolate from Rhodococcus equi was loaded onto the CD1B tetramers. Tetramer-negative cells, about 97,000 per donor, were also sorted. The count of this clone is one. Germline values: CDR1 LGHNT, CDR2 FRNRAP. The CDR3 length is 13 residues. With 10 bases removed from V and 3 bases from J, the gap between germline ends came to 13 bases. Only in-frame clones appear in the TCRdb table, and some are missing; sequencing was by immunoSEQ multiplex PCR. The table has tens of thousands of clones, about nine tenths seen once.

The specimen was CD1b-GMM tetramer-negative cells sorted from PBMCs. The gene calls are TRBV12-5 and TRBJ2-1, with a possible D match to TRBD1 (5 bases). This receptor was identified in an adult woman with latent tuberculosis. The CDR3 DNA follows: TGTGCTATGAAAGGGGATGGCTACAATGAGCAGTTCTTC. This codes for CAMKGDGYNEQFF.